This T cell receptor beta chain was identified in a study of tumor-infiltrating lymphocytes in primary liver carcinoma. The study, taken as a whole, reports: The difference in top-250-clone fraction between tumors and blood was significant, favoring tumors (p = 0.039).

Comments on this clonotype: Its antigen remains unknown.

Germline V gene lookup returns CDR1 MNHNS and CDR2 SASEGT. This CDR3 has 14 amino acids. Synthesis of TCR beta cDNA was carried out from around 500 ng total RNA with a constant-region primer. It was through three nested multiplex PCR rounds of slightly modified ARM-PCR that TCR beta libraries arose. Forward primers for TRBV1-TRBV30 and a C-beta reverse primer served the first two PCR rounds, at 10 cycles each. TCRdb processed the multiplex PCR reads anew with MiXCR; each CDR3 protein has one entry. The sample shows more than 75,000 distinct CDR3 sequences, approximately 70% of them seen only once. For each extraction, RNA and DNA were obtained together from approximately 20-30 mg of unsorted bulk tissue.

This chain uses TRBV6-1 with TRBJ2-7; either TRBD1 or TRBD2 may supply D (6 bases each). The sequence derives from a man aged 35-49 years with primary liver carcinoma and hepatitis B virus infection. The specimen sequenced was liver tumor tissue from sampling region 1. Stated subset: tumor region T1, superior pole. CDR3 sequence reads: CGTPRRGAILEQYF. CDR3 coding DNA: TGTGGCACCCCTCGAAGGGGGGCAATACTCGAGCAGTACTTC.